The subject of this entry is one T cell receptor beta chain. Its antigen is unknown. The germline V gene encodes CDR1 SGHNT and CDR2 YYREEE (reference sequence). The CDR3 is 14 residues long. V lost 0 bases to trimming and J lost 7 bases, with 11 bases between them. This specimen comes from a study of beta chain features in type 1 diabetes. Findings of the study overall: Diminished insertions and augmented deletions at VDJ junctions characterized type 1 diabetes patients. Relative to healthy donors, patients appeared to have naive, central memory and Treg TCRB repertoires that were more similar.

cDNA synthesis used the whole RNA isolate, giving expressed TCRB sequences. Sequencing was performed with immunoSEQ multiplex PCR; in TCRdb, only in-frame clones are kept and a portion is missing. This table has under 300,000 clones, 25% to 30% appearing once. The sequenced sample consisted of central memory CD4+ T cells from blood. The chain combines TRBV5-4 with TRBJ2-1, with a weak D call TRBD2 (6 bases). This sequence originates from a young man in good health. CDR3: CASSLAGEMNEQFF. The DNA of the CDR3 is TGTGCCAGCAGCTTGGCGGGGGAAATGAATGAGCAGTTCTTC.